The TCR beta chain described here comes from a study of long-term antiretroviral therapy in people with HIV. Study-level results: Patients on ART gained diversity, which nonetheless stayed below transplant donor controls. Blood was collected between about 2003 and 2017, possibly under older ART regimens. Clonal populations expanded prior to ART predominated within the repertoire at all time points.

The authors ran the immunoSEQ assay, v3.0, at survey level. Sequencing efforts were directed toward 40,000-50,000 T-cell genomes per sample. Sequenced by immunoSEQ multiplex PCR; TCRdb stores in-frame clones only, minus some. This table has roughly 25,000 clones, over 75% appearing once. Remarks on this clone: Its antigen is as yet unknown.

The trim removed 4 bases at V and 2 bases at J, leaving 13 bases unmatched. CDR1 is SGDLS, CDR2 YYNGEE, per germline. The CDR3 is 17 amino acids. The clonotype originates from a young woman with HIV. The chain carries TRBV9 and TRBJ2-5, with TRBD1 matching 8 bases. The sequenced sample was unsorted PBMCs, obtained 1.1 years before starting antiretroviral therapy. DNA of the CDR3: TGTGCCAGCAGCCCAGGGACAGGCAATCTCCTTCAAGAGACCCAGTACTTC. Its translation is CASSPGTGNLLQETQYF.